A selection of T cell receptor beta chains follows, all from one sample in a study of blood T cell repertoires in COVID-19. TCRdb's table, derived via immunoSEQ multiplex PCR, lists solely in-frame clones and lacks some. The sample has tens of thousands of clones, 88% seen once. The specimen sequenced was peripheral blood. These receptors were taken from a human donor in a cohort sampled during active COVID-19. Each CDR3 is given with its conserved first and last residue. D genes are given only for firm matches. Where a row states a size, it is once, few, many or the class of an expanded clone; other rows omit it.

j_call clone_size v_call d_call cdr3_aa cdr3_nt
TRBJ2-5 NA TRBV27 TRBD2 CASSTGTSGQETQYF TGTGCCAGCAGCACAGGGACTAGCGGCCAAGAGACCCAGTACTTC
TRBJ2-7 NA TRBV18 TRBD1 CASSGGQGTYEQYF TGTGCCAGCTCTGGGGGACAGGGTACCTACGAGCAGTACTTC
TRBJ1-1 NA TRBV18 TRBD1 CASSATGADTEAFF TGTGCCAGCTCAGCGACAGGGGCGGACACTGAAGCTTTCTTT
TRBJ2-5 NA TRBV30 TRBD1 CAWSVGQGRETQYF TGTGCCTGGAGTGTGGGACAGGGTCGGGAGACCCAGTACTTC
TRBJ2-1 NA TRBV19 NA CASSIVPSGEQFF TGTGCCAGTAGTATAGTTCCGAGTGGTGAGCAGTTCTTC
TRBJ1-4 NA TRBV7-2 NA CASSLQSNEKLFF TGTGCCAGCAGCTTACAGTCTAATGAAAAACTGTTTTTT
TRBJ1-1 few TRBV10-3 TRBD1 CAISGTGGYYTEAFF TGTGCCATCAGTGGGACAGGGGGTTATTACACTGAAGCTTTCTTT
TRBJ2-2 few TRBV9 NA CASSVASGELFF TGTGCCAGCAGCGTAGCCAGCGGGGAGCTGTTTTTT
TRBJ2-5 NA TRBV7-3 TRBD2 CASSAQGLAGKETQYF TGTGCCAGCAGCGCCCAGGGACTAGCGGGAAAAGAGACCCAGTACTTC
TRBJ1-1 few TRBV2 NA CASSESRGNTEAFF TGTGCCAGCAGTGAATCTCGGGGAAACACTGAAGCTTTCTTT
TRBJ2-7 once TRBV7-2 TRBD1 CASSSDRGRYEQYF TGTGCCAGCAGCTCCGACAGGGGGCGTTACGAGCAGTACTTC
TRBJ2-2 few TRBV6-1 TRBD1 CASSEVVGQGAGELFF TGTGCCAGCAGTGAAGTGGTAGGACAGGGCGCCGGGGAGCTGTTTTTT
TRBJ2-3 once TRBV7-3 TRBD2 CASSSQTSGTDTQYF TGTGCCAGCAGCTCCCAGACTAGCGGCACAGATACGCAGTATTTT
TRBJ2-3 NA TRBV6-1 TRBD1 CASSEQAPGQGVADTQYF TGTGCCAGCAGTGAGCAGGCCCCGGGACAGGGGGTTGCAGATACGCAGTATTTT
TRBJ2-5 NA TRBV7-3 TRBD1 CASSAQGVGETQYF TGTGCCAGCAGCGCGCAGGGGGTAGGAGAGACCCAGTACTTC
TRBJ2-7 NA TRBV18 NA CASSPLKSYEQYF TGTGCCAGCTCACCACTCAAATCCTACGAGCAGTACTTC
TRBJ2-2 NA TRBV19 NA CASSLSRGDGELFF TGTGCCAGTAGTCTCTCCAGGGGAGACGGGGAGCTGTTTTTT
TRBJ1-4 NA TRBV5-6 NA CASSLGFGSLTNEKLFF TGTGCCAGCAGCTTGGGATTCGGTAGTCTAACTAATGAAAAACTGTTTTTT
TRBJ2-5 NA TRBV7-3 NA CASSPQQGETQYF TGTGCCAGCAGCCCACAACAGGGAGAGACCCAGTACTTC
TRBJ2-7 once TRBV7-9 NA CASSLRPGQNSYEQYF TGTGCCAGCAGCTTAAGGCCCGGACAAAACTCCTACGAGCAGTACTTC
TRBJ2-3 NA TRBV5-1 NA CASSQGSPTDTQYF TGCGCCAGCAGCCAGGGGTCCCCCACAGATACGCAGTATTTT
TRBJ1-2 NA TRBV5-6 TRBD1 CASSGGQGRYGYTF TGTGCCAGCAGTGGGGGACAGGGGAGATATGGCTACACCTTC
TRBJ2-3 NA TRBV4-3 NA CASSQERASDTQYF TGCGCCAGCAGCCAGGAGAGGGCATCAGATACGCAGTATTTT
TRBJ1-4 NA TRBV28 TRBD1 CASSLRGRSTNEKLFF TGTGCCAGCAGTTTAAGGGGGCGATCAACTAATGAAAAACTGTTTTTT
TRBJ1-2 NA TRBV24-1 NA CATSDLPSGGYTF TGTGCCACCAGTGATTTGCCGTCGGGTGGCTACACCTTC
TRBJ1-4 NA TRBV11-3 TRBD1 CASSLMTGGSEKLFF TGTGCCAGCAGCTTAATGACAGGGGGGAGTGAAAAACTGTTTTTT
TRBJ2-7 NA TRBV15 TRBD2 CATSTGLAGGREQYF TGTGCCACCAGCACGGGACTAGCGGGAGGACGCGAGCAGTACTTC
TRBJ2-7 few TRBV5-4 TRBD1 CASSYRTGPNEQYF TGTGCCAGCAGTTACCGGACAGGACCGAACGAGCAGTACTTC
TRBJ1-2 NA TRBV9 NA CASSVSVAGWYGYTF TGTGCCAGCAGCGTATCTGTTGCGGGGTGGTATGGCTACACCTTC
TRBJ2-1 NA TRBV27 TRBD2 CASSSTSLSANSYNEQFF TGTGCCAGCAGCTCGACTAGCCTGTCGGCAAACTCCTACAATGAGCAGTTCTTC
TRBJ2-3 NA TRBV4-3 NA CASSLTGTDTQYF TGCGCCAGCAGCCTAACAGGGACAGATACGCAGTATTTT
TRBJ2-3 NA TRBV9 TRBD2 CASSVYPTSGSTDTQYF TGTGCCAGCAGCGTGTATCCCACAAGCGGGAGTACAGATACGCAGTATTTT
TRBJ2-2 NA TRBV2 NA CASSGEYTGELFF TGTGCCAGCAGTGGGGAGTACACCGGGGAGCTGTTTTTT
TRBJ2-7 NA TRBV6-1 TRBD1 CASSDGQGRDEQYF TGTGCCAGCAGTGACGGACAGGGGAGGGACGAGCAGTACTTC
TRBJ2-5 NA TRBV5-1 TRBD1 CASSLDGTGGTETQYF TGCGCCAGCAGCTTGGACGGGACAGGGGGGACGGAGACCCAGTACTTC
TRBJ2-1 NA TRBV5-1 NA CASSPGQTYNEQFF TGCGCCAGCAGCCCCGGACAGACGTACAATGAGCAGTTCTTC
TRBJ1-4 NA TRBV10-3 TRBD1 CAIRRTGVNEKLFF TGTGCCATCAGAAGGACAGGGGTAAATGAAAAACTGTTTTTT
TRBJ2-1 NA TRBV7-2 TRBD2 CASSLASGGYNEQFF TGTGCCAGCAGCTTAGCCAGCGGGGGGTACAATGAGCAGTTCTTC
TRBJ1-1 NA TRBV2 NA CASSTTGNTEAFF TGTGCCAGCAGTACAACAGGGAACACTGAAGCTTTCTTT
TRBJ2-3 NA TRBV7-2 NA CASSLTPSADTQYF TGTGCCAGCAGCTTAACCCCATCAGCAGATACGCAGTATTTT
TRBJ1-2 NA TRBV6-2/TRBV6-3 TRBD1 CASSQGQMRGYTF TGTGCCAGCAGTCAGGGACAGATGAGGGGCTACACCTTC
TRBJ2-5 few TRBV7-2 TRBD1 CASSRTGEEPQYF TGTGCCAGCAGCAGGACAGGGGAGGAGCCCCAGTACTTC
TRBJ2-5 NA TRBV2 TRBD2 CASRVAGGPGGETQYF TGTGCCAGCAGAGTAGCGGGAGGCCCCGGTGGGGAGACCCAGTACTTC
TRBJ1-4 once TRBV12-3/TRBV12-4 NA CASQGLEEKLFF TGTGCCAGTCAGGGATTGGAGGAAAAACTGTTTTTT
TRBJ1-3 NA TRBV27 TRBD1 CASSPGTGRNTIYF TGTGCCAGCAGTCCCGGGACAGGGAGAAACACCATATATTTT